The present TCR beta chain was sequenced within a study of shared clonotypes between healthy human individuals. Study results and limitations: The study generally estimated greater richness for naive than memory subsets. Sampling was confined to blood; repertoires within tissues likely differ.

In regard to this clone: What it binds is unknown.

Per the study methods: ImmunoSEQ supplied junction-only sequences lacking quality scores, so filtering was different. TCRdb's copy holds only in-frame clones and misses some; the assay was immunoSEQ multiplex PCR. V, J and clone size derive from that table, while D and trimming were established from the DNA sequence. The table shows about 2.4 million clones, with over 85% occurring only once. With 2 bases removed from V and 5 bases from J, the gap between germline ends came to 12 bases. The CDR3 contains 14 residues. Germline values: CDR1 ENHRY, CDR2 SYGVKD. This chain joins TRBV10-3 and TRBJ2-5, with D possibly being TRBD1 (5 bases). The TCR sequence derives from a man aged 18 to 29 in good health. Material: naive CD4+ T cells sorted from blood. Subset described: CD45RA+ positively selected. Written as DNA, the CDR3 is TGTGCCATCAGTGAGAGGGGCCCCAAGGAGACCCAGTACTTC. This sequence encodes CAISERGPKETQYF.